This is a list of T cell receptor beta chains from one sample in a study of T cells of healthy individuals. TCRdb called the 5' RACE reads again in MiXCR, with one record for every CDR3 protein. The sample carries approximately 52,000 distinct CDR3 sequences, about 14% recorded once. The source is a human donor in good health. Both conserved end residues are part of each CDR3. D genes are given only for firm matches. Size values are once, few and many counts, or a class for expanded clones, and some rows have none.

j_call,clone_size,d_call,v_call,cdr3_nt,cdr3_aa
TRBJ2-3,-,-,TRBV13,TGTGCCAGCAGGCTAACGAGCACAGATACGCAGTATTTT,CASRLTSTDTQYF
TRBJ2-5,many,-,TRBV12-3/TRBV12-4,TGTGCCAGCAGTTTGTTAGGGACGGAGACCCAGTACTTC,CASSLLGTETQYF
TRBJ2-5,many,TRBD1,TRBV7-7,TGTGCCAGCAGCTTAGGGACAGGGGGAGTGGAGACCCAGTACTTC,CASSLGTGGVETQYF
TRBJ1-1,-,-,TRBV2,TGTGCCAGCAGAGCTGATTACACTGAAGCTTTCTTT,CASRADYTEAFF
TRBJ2-1,-,TRBD2,TRBV20-1,TGCAGTGCTCCAGGGACTAGCGGGAGCTTCGACAATGAGCAGTTCTTC,CSAPGTSGSFDNEQFF
TRBJ2-5,few,TRBD2,TRBV12-3/TRBV12-4,TGTGCCAGCAGCTCCTTATTGGGACTAGCGGAAGAGACCCAGTACTTC,CASSSLLGLAEETQYF
TRBJ2-1,many,-,TRBV20-1,TGCAGTGCTCTACGGTTCGAAAATGAGCAGTTCTTC,CSALRFENEQFF
TRBJ2-3,few,TRBD1,TRBV20-1,TGCAGTGCTAGAAGGGGGCCCACAGATACGCAGTATTTT,CSARRGPTDTQYF
TRBJ2-3,-,TRBD2,TRBV7-2,TGTGCCAGCAGCCCCCAATCGGGGGGGGCAGCGGATACGCAGTATTTT,CASSPQSGGAADTQYF
TRBJ1-1,-,-,TRBV30,TGTGCCTGGAGTGTCTACTGGGATCGGGTAACTTTCTTT,CAWSVYWDRVTFF
TRBJ1-6,few,TRBD1,TRBV2,TGTGCCAGCAGGGGGACAGGGGGCGGCTCACCCCTCCACTTT,CASRGTGGGSPLHF
TRBJ1-3,-,-,TRBV12-3/TRBV12-4,TGTGCCAGCAGTTGGACAGGAAACACCATATATTTT,CASSWTGNTIYF
TRBJ1-5,few,-,TRBV19,TGTGCCAGTGCGACAGCCGGGAGCAATCAGCCCCAGCATTTT,CASATAGSNQPQHF
TRBJ2-3,-,TRBD1,TRBV30,TGTGCCTGGAAAGGGGGCATAGATACGCAGTATTTT,CAWKGGIDTQYF
TRBJ2-1,-,-,TRBV5-1,TGCGCCAGCAGCTCAAGAGGACGGAACAATGAGCAGTTCTTC,CASSSRGRNNEQFF
TRBJ2-2,many,-,TRBV4-1,TGCGCCAGCAGCCCTAAGGACATGATGAACACCGGGGAGCTGTTTTTT,CASSPKDMMNTGELFF
TRBJ1-2,-,-,TRBV9,TGTGCCAGCAGCTCCTCCCCGCGGGATTATGGCTACACCTTC,CASSSSPRDYGYTF
TRBJ2-7,few,TRBD2,TRBV27,TGTGCCAGCAGTTTCGGGACTAACTCTTACGAGCAGTACTTC,CASSFGTNSYEQYF
TRBJ2-3,many,TRBD2,TRBV7-3,TGTGCCAGCAGCTTAAATAGCGGGGGCACAGATACGCAGTATTTT,CASSLNSGGTDTQYF
TRBJ2-3,-,TRBD2,TRBV7-2,TGTGCCAGCAGCTTAGGTTCGACTAGCGCACAGATTACGCAGTATTTT,CASSLGSTSAQITQYF
TRBJ2-7,many,TRBD2,TRBV2,TGTGCCAGCAGTCTAGAAGCGGGAGAGACCTACGAGCAGTACTTC,CASSLEAGETYEQYF
TRBJ2-3,many,-,TRBV6-2/TRBV6-3,TGTGCCGCAGGGAACTCTCTTCGGGATACGCAGTATTTT,CAAGNSLRDTQYF
TRBJ2-7,-,TRBD2,TRBV7-9,TGTGCCAGCAGCTTAGCAAGTCCCGGGACTAGCGAGCAGTACTTC,CASSLASPGTSEQYF
TRBJ2-2,many,-,TRBV11-2,TGTGCCAGCAGCCTAACTGGCCCCGGGGAGCTGTTTTTT,CASSLTGPGELFF
TRBJ2-1,-,-,TRBV7-2,TGTGCCAGCAGCTTACAGTCGGGTTACAATGAGCAGTTCTTC,CASSLQSGYNEQFF
TRBJ1-1,-,-,TRBV14,TGTGCCAGCAGCCAAAGGCGGCAGGACCCGGGGGCTTTCTTT,CASSQRRQDPGAFF
TRBJ2-7,-,-,TRBV29-1,TGCAGCGTTGAACAGTTTCGGCAGGGGTCCTACGAGCAGTACTTC,CSVEQFRQGSYEQYF
TRBJ2-5,few,-,TRBV29-1,TGCAGCGCCAGTAATGGGGAGACCCAGTACTTC,CSASNGETQYF
TRBJ1-2,many,TRBD1,TRBV29-1,TGCAGCGCGACAGGGGTAGGCTATGGCTACACCTTC,CSATGVGYGYTF
TRBJ2-3,-,-,TRBV6-1,TGTGCCAGCAGTGAAGGGGTAGGGGACACAGATACGCAGTATTTT,CASSEGVGDTDTQYF
TRBJ2-3,-,TRBD2,TRBV20-1,TGCAGTGCTAGAGATCTCGGGACTAGCGGGAGTATGGATACGCAGTATTTT,CSARDLGTSGSMDTQYF
TRBJ1-2,many,-,TRBV5-1,TGCGCCAGCAGCGAGGGAAACTATGGCTACACCTTC,CASSEGNYGYTF
TRBJ1-1,many,-,TRBV30,TGTGCCTGGAAACGGGAGAACACTGAAGCTTTCTTT,CAWKRENTEAFF
TRBJ2-3,few,-,TRBV5-1,TGCGCCAGCAGCTTGGAGTTCGAGGGGGATACGCAGTATTTT,CASSLEFEGDTQYF
TRBJ2-5,many,TRBD2,TRBV13,TGTGCCAGCGCGAAGGGGAGGGGGACCCAGTACTTC,CASAKGRGTQYF